A single sample gave rise to the 19 T cell receptor beta chains below, sequenced in a study of T cells in Graves' hyperthyroidism and ophthalmopathy. From RNA transcripts, TCR beta CDR3 regions were amplified. The primer set for the first-round RT-PCR of the TCR CDR3 was HTBI. TCRdb reprocessed the multiplex PCR reads via MiXCR and lists one record per CDR3 protein. Of about 570,000 distinct CDR3 sequences listed, 46% are singletons. Sequences were obtained from peripheral blood or thyroid tissue (not recorded which). Receptors originate from an adult woman with Graves' disease, either hyperthyroidism or ophthalmopathy (not recorded which).

On this clonotype: This clone may be a read error of a much larger clone one base away. The chain joins TRBV28 to TRBJ1-2; TRBD1 matches at 9 bases. With 6 bases clipped from V and 2 bases from J, the junction kept 10 bases outside the gene matches. Germline V gene data show CDR1 as MDHEN and CDR2 as SYDVKM. The CDR3 spans 16 residues. The CDR3 nucleotides are TGTGCCAGCAGCGCCGGCCGGGACAGGGTAAACTATGGCTACACCTTC. Its protein product is CASSAGRDRVNYGYTF.

This clonotype was detected many times. This chain joins TRBV27 and TRBJ2-7; 7 bases are shared with TRBD2. Trimming removed 9 bases from V and 0 bases from J; junction bases left unmatched: 5. The CDR3 is 13 amino acids. Germline assignment: CDR1 MNHEY and CDR2 SMNVEV (reference sequence). The CDR3 loop reads CASSRDYSYEQYF. Here the CDR3 DNA reads TGTGCCAGTAGTAGGGACTACTCCTACGAGCAGTACTTC.

CDR3 nucleotides: TGCAGCTCGGTACCTGCAGGGGTTAAGTTCACTGAAGCTTTCTTT. This gives the protein CSSVPAGVKFTEAFF. The rearrangement joins TRBV29-1 to TRBJ1-1; a weak D match, TRBD1 (6 bases). V gave up 8 bases and J gave up 4 bases, with 23 bases separating them. The CDR3 sequence is 15 residues long. Germline V gene data show CDR1 as SQVTM and CDR2 as ANQGSEA.

This clonotype was recorded once. The V and J genes are TRBV7-3 and TRBJ2-3, with D tentatively TRBD1 (5 bases). CDR3 length equals 15 residues. V was cut by 2 bases and J by 1 base, with 10 bases left in between. Per germline, CDR1 SGHTA and CDR2 FQGTGA. This CDR3 reads CASSLWGRGTDTQYF. The CDR3 DNA is TGTGCCAGCAGCTTATGGGGCCGTGGCACAGATACGCAGTATTTT. The full variable domain, rest sourced from reference TRBV7-3 and TRBJ2-3, is GAGVSQTPSNKVTEKGKYVELRCDPISGHTALYWYRQSLGQGPEFLIYFQGTGAADDSGLPNDRFFAVRPEGSVSTLKIQRTERGDSAVYLCASSLWGRGTDTQYFGPGTRLTVL.

There are a few counts of this clonotype. V is TRBV7-2 and J is TRBJ2-5, with a tentative D call TRBD2 (6 bases). This CDR3 has 14 residues. V was clipped by 3 bases and J by 3 bases, with 11 bases between them. The germline V gene has CDR1 SGHTA and CDR2 FQGNSA. This CDR3 reads CASSLSSGEETQYF. For the CDR3, the DNA is TGTGCCAGCAGCTTGAGTAGCGGCGAAGAGACCCAGTACTTC.

This clonotype was counted a few times. The CDR3 spells CAISGVYEQYF. In DNA, the CDR3 is TGTGCCATCAGTGGAGTGTACGAGCAGTACTTC. This chain joins TRBV10-3 and TRBJ2-7; D unclear. The CDR3 is 11 residues long. Germline V gene sequence: CDR1 ENHRY, CDR2 SYGVKD. Trimming took 4 bases from V and 4 from J, leaving 5 bases between them.

The chain combines TRBV18 with TRBJ1-5, with 7 bases that match TRBD1. Per the germline V gene, CDR1 is KGHSH and CDR2 is LQKENI. The V gene end was trimmed by 5 bases and the J gene end by 4 bases; junction bases not matched to a gene: 5. The CDR3 contains 14 residues. The CDR3 loop is CASSVGTENQPQHF. The CDR3 DNA reads as TGTGCCAGCTCAGTCGGGACAGAGAATCAGCCCCAGCATTTT.

Regarding this clonotype: Here the CDR3 omits its conserved ending phenylalanine or tryptophan, so a read error is the likely source. This chain links TRBV9 with TRBJ1-4, with TRBD1 as a possible D gene (6 bases). V lost 3 bases and J lost 7, with 16 bases in between. CDR3 size: 15 residues. The germline CDR1 and CDR2 sequences are SGDLS and YYNGEE. The CDR3 is CASSARGGAAEKLFS. In DNA form, the CDR3 reads TGTGCCAGCAGCGCGAGAGGGGGGGCGGCTGAAAAACTGTTTTCT.

V usage is TRBV2 and J usage is TRBJ1-2; no clear D. V was pared by 8 bases and J by 8 bases, with 18 bases between. The germline gives CDR1 SNHLY, CDR2 FYNNEI. CDR3 length equals 13 residues. The CDR3 spells CASFKDSGSGYTF. The CDR3 bases are TGTGCCAGCTTTAAAGATAGCGGGTCAGGCTACACCTTC.

This clonotype appeared a single time. The chain carries TRBV9 and TRBJ1-2, with D maybe TRBD1 (5 bases). Germline V gives CDR1 SGDLS, CDR2 YYNGEE. The CDR3 runs 13 residues. Trimming cost V 4 bases and J 8 bases, with 15 bases left between them. CDR3 DNA sequence: TGTGCCAGCAGCTTAGAAAGGGGATCGGGCTACACCTTC. Its protein product is CASSLERGSGYTF. The full variable domain, in which reference TRBV9 and TRBJ1-2 provide the parts outside the CDR3, is DSGVTQTPKHLITATGQRVTLRCSPRSGDLSVYWYQQSLDQGLQFLIQYYNGEERAKGNILERFSAQQFPDLHSELNLSSLELGDSALYFCASSLERGSGYTFGSGTRLTVV.

At least ten counts were recorded for this clonotype. The chain is built from TRBV6-1 and TRBJ1-5, with 11 positions matching TRBD1. CDR1 is MNHNS and CDR2 is SASEGT in the germline V gene. The J segment lost 6 bases and the V segment lost 4 bases, leaving 2 bases of the junction unmatched. The CDR3 runs 14 residues. Here the CDR3 reads CASSGTGGFQPQHF. The CDR3 DNA sequence: TGTGCCAGCAGTGGGACAGGGGGCTTTCAGCCCCAGCATTTT.

This clonotype was seen a single time. V is TRBV20-1 and J is TRBJ1-2; no clear D. The CDR3 covers 14 residues. Germline loops: CDR1 DFQATT, CDR2 SNEGSKA (reference sequence). V lost 4 bases to trimming and J lost 4 bases, with 16 bases between them. CDR3 DNA: TGCAGTGCTATTCTCTGGGTCCCTCGCTATGGCTACACCTTC. It yields the protein CSAILWVPRYGYTF.

This chain joins TRBV2 and TRBJ1-6, with 7 bases aligning to TRBD1. There are 14 residues in the CDR3. Germline assignment: CDR1 SNHLY and CDR2 FYNNEI. Unmatched junction bases numbered 8, after V lost 5 bases and J lost 10 bases. In DNA form, the CDR3 reads TGTGCCAGCAGTTTGACAGGGAAGAACTCACCCCTCCACTTT. Its translation is CASSLTGKNSPLHF.

A remark on this clonotype: At one end, the junction sequence differs from germline, possibly due to a read error. The chain links TRBV2 to TRBJ1-5, with D perhaps TRBD1 (5 bases). The length of the CDR3 is 15 residues. CDR1 and CDR2 (germline): SNHLY, FYNNEI. In DNA form, the CDR3 reads TGTGCCGGCAGTTTACTAGGTCCGGGGACTCAGCCCCAGCATTTT. Protein product: CAGSLLGPGTQPQHF.

This rearrangement joins TRBV5-5 to TRBJ1-5; 8 bases are shared with TRBD1. CDR3 length: 19 amino acids. V gave up 0 bases and J gave up 1 base; unmatched junction bases: 12. CDR1 is SGHKS and CDR2 is YYEKEE in the germline V gene (reference sequence). The CDR3 nucleotides are TGTGCCAGCAGCTTGGAGATAGAGACAGGGGCGTTAAGCAATCAGCCCCAGCATTTT. It yields the protein CASSLEIETGALSNQPQHF.

In its sample, this clonotype was seen many times. The V call is TRBV28, the J call TRBJ1-2; the match to TRBD1 covers 12 bases. With V trimmed by 5 bases and J by 7 bases, 8 bases remained unmatched. Germline assignment: CDR1 MDHEN and CDR2 SYDVKM. The CDR3 spans 15 residues. The CDR3 region has the DNA TGTGCCAGCAGTCTATCGGGACAGGGGGCTCGTGGCTACACCTTC. It encodes CASSLSGQGARGYTF.

This clonotype came up a few times. A much larger clone lies one base from this, so it may be a read error. V is TRBV12-3 or TRBV12-4 and J is TRBJ2-2; D is undetermined. This CDR3 spans 13 amino acids. This CDR3 is CTSSFIVTGELFF. The CDR3 DNA follows: TGTACCAGCAGTTTTATAGTAACCGGGGAGCTGTTTTTT.

In its sample, this clonotype was seen many times. The rearrangement joins TRBV14 to TRBJ1-4; D gene ambiguous. The germline V gene encodes CDR1 SGHDN and CDR2 FVKESK. This CDR3 contains 16 residues. Trimming pared 2 bases from V and 8 bases from J, leaving 18 bases between. The CDR3 region has the DNA TGTGCCAGCAGCCAATTACAGACCGGGTACGACGAAAAACTGTTTTTT. The encoded protein is CASSQLQTGYDEKLFF. The variable domain in full, with the rest retrieved from reference TRBV14 and TRBJ1-4, is EAGVTQFPSHSVIEKGQTVTLRCDPISGHDNLYWYRRVMGKEIKFLLHFVKESKQDESGMPNNRFLAERTGGTYSTLKVQPAELEDSGVYFCASSQLQTGYDEKLFFGSGTQLSVL.

This clonotype was observed many times. The CDR3 DNA sequence: TGTGCCAGCAGTGTCAGGGATTCACCCCTCCACTTT. Encoded protein: CASSVRDSPLHF. V gene TRBV27 combines with J gene TRBJ1-6, with D possibly TRBD1 on 5 matching bases. Looked up from germline, CDR1 is MNHEY and CDR2 is SMNVEV (reference sequence). The CDR3 loop spans 12 amino acids. Between the trimmed V and J ends, which lost 5 bases and 8 bases, there was a span of 7 bases.